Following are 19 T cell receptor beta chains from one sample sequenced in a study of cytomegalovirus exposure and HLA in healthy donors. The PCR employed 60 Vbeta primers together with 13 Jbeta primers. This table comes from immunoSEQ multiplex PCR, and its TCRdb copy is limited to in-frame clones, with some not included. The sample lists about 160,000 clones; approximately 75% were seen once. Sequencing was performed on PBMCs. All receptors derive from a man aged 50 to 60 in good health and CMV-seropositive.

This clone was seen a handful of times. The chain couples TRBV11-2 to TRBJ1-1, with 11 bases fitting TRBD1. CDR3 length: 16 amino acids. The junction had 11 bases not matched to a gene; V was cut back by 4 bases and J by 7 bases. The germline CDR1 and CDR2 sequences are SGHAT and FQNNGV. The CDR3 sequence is CASSSDRGRGVDEAFF. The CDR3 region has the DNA TGTGCCAGCAGCTCGGACAGGGGGCGCGGGGTGGATGAAGCTTTCTTT.

This CDR3 reads CASSIGGGTEAFF. For the CDR3, the DNA is TGTGCCAGCAGCATAGGGGGCGGCACTGAAGCTTTCTTT. The chain links TRBV9 to TRBJ1-1; 7 bases line up with TRBD1. The CDR3 totals 13 residues. Germline assignment: CDR1 SGDLS and CDR2 YYNGEE. J was trimmed by 4 bases and V by 4 bases; bases with no gene match: 4.

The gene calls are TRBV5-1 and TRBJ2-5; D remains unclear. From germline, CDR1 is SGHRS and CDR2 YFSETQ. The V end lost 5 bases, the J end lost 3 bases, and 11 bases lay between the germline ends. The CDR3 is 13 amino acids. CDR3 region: CASRAGDKETQYF. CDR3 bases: TGCGCCAGCAGGGCAGGCGATAAAGAGACCCAGTACTTC.

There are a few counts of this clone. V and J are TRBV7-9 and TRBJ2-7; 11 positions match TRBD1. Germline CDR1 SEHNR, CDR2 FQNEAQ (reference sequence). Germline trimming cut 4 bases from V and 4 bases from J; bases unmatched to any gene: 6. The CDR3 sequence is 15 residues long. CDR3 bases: TGTGCCAGCAGCTCCCCCCGGGACAGGGGGTACGAGCAGTACTTC. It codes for CASSSPRDRGYEQYF.

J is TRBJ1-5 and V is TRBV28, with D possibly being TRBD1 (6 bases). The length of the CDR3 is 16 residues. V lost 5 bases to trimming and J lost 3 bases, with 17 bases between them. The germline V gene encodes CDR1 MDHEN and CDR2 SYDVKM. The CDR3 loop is CASSPVQGFDNQPQHF. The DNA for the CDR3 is TGTGCCAGCAGTCCCGTACAGGGATTTGACAATCAGCCCCAGCATTTT.

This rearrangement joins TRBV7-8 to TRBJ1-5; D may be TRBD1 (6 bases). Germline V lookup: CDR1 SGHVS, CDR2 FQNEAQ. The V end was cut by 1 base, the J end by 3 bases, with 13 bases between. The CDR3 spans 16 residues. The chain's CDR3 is CASSLGAGVTNQPQHF. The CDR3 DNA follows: TGTGCCAGCAGCTTAGGAGCAGGGGTTACCAATCAGCCCCAGCATTTT.

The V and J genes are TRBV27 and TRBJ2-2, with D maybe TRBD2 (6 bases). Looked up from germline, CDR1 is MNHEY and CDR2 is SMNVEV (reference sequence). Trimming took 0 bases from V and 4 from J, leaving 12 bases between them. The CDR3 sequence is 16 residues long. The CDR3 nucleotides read TGTGCCAGCAGTTTATCCGGGGCGGGGACCACCGGGGAGCTGTTTTTT. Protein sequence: CASSLSGAGTTGELFF.

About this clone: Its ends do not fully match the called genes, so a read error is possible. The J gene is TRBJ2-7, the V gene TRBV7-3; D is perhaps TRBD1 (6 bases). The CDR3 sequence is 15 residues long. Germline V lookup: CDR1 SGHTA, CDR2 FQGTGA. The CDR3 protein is CTSSRPGDKSYEQYF. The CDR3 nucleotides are TGTACCAGCAGCCGGCCCGGGGACAAGTCCTACGAGCAGTACTTC.

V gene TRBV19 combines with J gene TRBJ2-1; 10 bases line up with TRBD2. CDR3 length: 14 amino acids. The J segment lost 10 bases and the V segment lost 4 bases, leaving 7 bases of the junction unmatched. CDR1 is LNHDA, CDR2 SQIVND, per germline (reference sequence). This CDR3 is CASSTLAGGTEQFF. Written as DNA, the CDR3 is TGTGCCAGTAGTACCTTAGCGGGGGGCACGGAGCAGTTCTTC.

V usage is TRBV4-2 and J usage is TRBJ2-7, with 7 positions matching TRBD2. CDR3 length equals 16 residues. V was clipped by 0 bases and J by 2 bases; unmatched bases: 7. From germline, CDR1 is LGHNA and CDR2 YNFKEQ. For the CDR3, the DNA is TGTGCCAGCAGCCAAGATCGGGGGAGGGCCACCTACGAGCAGTACTTC. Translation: CASSQDRGRATYEQYF.

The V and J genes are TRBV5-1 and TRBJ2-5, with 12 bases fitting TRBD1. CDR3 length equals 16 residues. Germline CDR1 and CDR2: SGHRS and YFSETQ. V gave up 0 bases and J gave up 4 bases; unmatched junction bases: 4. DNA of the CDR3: TGCGCCAGCAGCTTGGGGGACAGGGGGCCGGGAGAGACCCAGTACTTC. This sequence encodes CASSLGDRGPGETQYF.

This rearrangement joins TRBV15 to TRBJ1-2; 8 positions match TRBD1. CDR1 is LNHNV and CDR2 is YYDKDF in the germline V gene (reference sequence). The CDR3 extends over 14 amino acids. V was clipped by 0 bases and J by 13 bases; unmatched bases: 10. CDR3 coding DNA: TGTGCCACCAGCAGAGATCGGACAGGGAAAGGGTCCACCTTC. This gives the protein CATSRDRTGKGSTF.

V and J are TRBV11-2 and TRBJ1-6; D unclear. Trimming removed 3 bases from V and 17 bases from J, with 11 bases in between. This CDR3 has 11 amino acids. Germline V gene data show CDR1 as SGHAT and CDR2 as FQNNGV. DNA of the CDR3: TGTGCCAGCAGCTTTTACGGGGAGGTCCACTTT. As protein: CASSFYGEVHF.

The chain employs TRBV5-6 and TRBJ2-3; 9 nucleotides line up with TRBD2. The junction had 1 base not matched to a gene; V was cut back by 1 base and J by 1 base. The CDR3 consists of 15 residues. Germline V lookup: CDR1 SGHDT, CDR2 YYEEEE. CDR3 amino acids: CASSLPSGGTDTQYF. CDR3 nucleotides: TGTGCCAGCAGCTTGCCTAGCGGGGGCACAGATACGCAGTATTTT.

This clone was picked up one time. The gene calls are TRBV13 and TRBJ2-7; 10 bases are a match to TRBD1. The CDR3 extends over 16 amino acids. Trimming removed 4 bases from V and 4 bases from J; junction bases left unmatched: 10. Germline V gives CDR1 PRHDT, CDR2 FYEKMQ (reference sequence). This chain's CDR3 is CASSSIRDRGRYEQYF. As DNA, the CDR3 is TGTGCCAGCAGCTCAATCCGGGACAGGGGTCGGTACGAGCAGTACTTC.

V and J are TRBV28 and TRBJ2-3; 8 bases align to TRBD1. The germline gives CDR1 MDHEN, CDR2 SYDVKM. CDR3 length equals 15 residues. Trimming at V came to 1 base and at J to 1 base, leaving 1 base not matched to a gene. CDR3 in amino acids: CASSLSGQGTDTQYF. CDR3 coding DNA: TGTGCCAGCAGTTTATCGGGACAGGGCACAGATACGCAGTATTTT.

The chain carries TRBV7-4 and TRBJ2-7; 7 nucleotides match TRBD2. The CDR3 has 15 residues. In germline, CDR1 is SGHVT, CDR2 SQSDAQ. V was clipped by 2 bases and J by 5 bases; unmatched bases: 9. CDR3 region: CASSLWCGGCHEQYF. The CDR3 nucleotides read TGTGCCAGCAGCTTATGGTGCGGGGGTTGCCACGAGCAGTACTTC. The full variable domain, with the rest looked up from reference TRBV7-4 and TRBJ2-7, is GAGVSQSPRYKVAKRGRDVALRCDSISGHVTLYWYRQTLGQGSEVLTYSQSDAQRDKSGRPSGRFSAERPERSVSTLKIQRTEQGDSAVYLCASSLWCGGCHEQYFGPGTRLTVT.

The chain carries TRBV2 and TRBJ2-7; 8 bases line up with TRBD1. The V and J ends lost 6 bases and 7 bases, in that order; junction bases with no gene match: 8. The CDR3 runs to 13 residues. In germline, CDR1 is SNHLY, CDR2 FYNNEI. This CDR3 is CASSYQGAREQYF. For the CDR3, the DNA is TGTGCCAGCAGCTACCAGGGGGCACGGGAGCAGTACTTC.

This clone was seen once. CDR3 sequence (DNA): TGCGCCAGCAGCCAAGAGGGCATCTCACCCCTCCACTTT. Protein product: CASSQEGISPLHF. The chain uses TRBV4-1 and TRBJ1-6; D is uncertain. Trimming shortened V by 0 bases and J by 10 bases, and 7 bases separated the two germline ends. CDR3 length: 13 amino acids. The germline CDR1 and CDR2 sequences are MGHRA and YSYEKL.